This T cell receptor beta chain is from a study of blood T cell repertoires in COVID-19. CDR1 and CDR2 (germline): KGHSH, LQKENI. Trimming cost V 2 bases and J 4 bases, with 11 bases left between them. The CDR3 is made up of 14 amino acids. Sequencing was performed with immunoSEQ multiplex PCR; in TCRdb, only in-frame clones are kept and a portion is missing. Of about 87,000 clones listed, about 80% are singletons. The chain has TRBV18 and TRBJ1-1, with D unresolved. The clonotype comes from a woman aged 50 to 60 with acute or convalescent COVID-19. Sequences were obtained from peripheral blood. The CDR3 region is CASSPSQEGTEAFF. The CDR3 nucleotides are TGTGCCAGCTCACCAAGCCAGGAGGGCACTGAAGCTTTCTTT.